This T cell receptor (beta chain) appears in the sequencing data of a study of blood T cell repertoires in COVID-19. CDR1 and CDR2 from the germline V gene are LGHDT and YNNKEL (reference sequence). This CDR3 region has 19 residues. The trim removed 2 bases at V and 0 bases at J, leaving 7 bases unmatched. The data were produced by immunoSEQ multiplex PCR, yet TCRdb's version contains in-frame clones alone and is incomplete. The sample records around 97,000 clones, more than 70% being singletons. This clone was seen a single time. This sequence was found in an elderly woman in a cohort sampled during active COVID-19. This chain links TRBV3-1 (or the pseudogene TRBV3-2) with TRBJ2-3; the match to TRBD2 covers 14 bases. The specimen sequenced was peripheral blood. The CDR3 spells CASSQLTGLAGASTDTQYF. The DNA for the CDR3 is TGTGCCAGCAGCCAACTAACGGGACTAGCGGGGGCGAGCACAGATACGCAGTATTTT.